Presented here are 25 T cell receptor beta chains from one specimen sequenced in a study of OX40 agonist ivuxolimab in advanced cancers. Some clones are missing from TCRdb's copy, which holds only in-frame ones; the method was immunoSEQ multiplex PCR. This table holds tens of thousands of clones, around 90% found once. Here the sequenced sample was CD4+ or CD8+ T cells sorted from blood, taken in a trial of the OX40 agonist ivuxolimab. Receptors originate from an adult with an advanced solid tumor such as melanoma, head and neck, liver or kidney cancer.

V and J are TRBV7-2 and TRBJ1-2, with D possibly matching TRBD1 (6 bases). From germline, CDR1 is SGHTA and CDR2 FQGNSA. With 4 bases removed from V and 0 bases from J, the gap between germline ends came to 12 bases. The CDR3 loop spans 15 amino acids. Here the CDR3 DNA reads TGTGCCAGCAGCTCTCAAGGGGGAGCTAACTATGGCTACACCTTC. This encodes CASSSQGGANYGYTF.

The chain has TRBV6-1 and TRBJ2-6; a possible D gene is TRBD1 (5 bases). This CDR3 spans 16 amino acids. V was trimmed by 1 base and J by 0 bases, leaving 7 bases between them. Germline values: CDR1 MNHNS, CDR2 SASEGT. CDR3 amino acids: CASSEGTPSGANVLTF. CDR3 nucleotide sequence: TGTGCCAGCAGTGAAGGGACACCCTCTGGGGCCAACGTCCTGACTTTC.

The chain recombines TRBV18 with TRBJ1-1; tentatively, D is TRBD1 (6 bases). Germline V gene data show CDR1 as KGHSH and CDR2 as LQKENI. Trimming shortened V by 3 bases and J by 1 base, and 15 bases separated the two germline ends. CDR3 size: 16 residues. CDR3 in DNA: TGTGCCAGCTCACCTCGACAGGCCCAGGGGAACACTGAAGCTTTCTTT. Its translation: CASSPRQAQGNTEAFF.

CDR3 in amino acids: CASSLASSASYEQYF. The DNA of the CDR3 is TGTGCCAGCAGCTTAGCGAGTAGTGCCTCCTACGAGCAGTACTTC. This rearrangement joins TRBV11-2 to TRBJ2-7; D is unclear. The V and J ends lost 1 base and 0 bases respectively, with 10 bases between them. Germline lookup yields CDR1 SGHAT and CDR2 FQNNGV. The CDR3 is 15 amino acids. Based on the CDR3 plus reference TRBV11-2 and TRBJ2-7, the full variable domain is EAGVAQSPRYKIIEKRQSVAFWCNPISGHATLYWYQQILGQGPKLLIQFQNNGVVDDSQLPKDRFSAERLKGVDSTLKIQPAKLEDSAVYLCASSLASSASYEQYFGPGTRLTVT.

The chain links TRBV5-1 to TRBJ2-7; 9 nucleotides line up with TRBD2. V lost 0 bases to trimming and J lost 7 bases; unmatched junction nucleotides: 8. The CDR3 sequence is 15 residues long. CDR1 SGHRS and CDR2 YFSETQ come from the germline V gene. The DNA of the CDR3 is TGCGCCAGCAGCTTGGTTGGTCTAGCGGGACCAGAGCAGTACTTC. Translating gives CASSLVGLAGPEQYF.

The chain combines TRBV18 with TRBJ1-1, with 9 nucleotides matching TRBD1. J lost 3 bases, V lost 1 base, and 12 bases had no gene match. This CDR3 contains 18 residues. Germline CDR1 is KGHSH and CDR2 is LQKENI. CDR3 nucleotides: TGTGCCAGCTCACCACTTAGACAGGGGGGAGTAAGAGACACTGAAGCTTTCTTT. Encoded protein: CASSPLRQGGVRDTEAFF.

The chain employs TRBV7-2 and TRBJ2-1; 10 bases fit TRBD2. Germline CDR1 reads SGHTA; CDR2 reads FQGNSA. With 2 bases clipped from V and 9 bases from J, the junction kept 13 bases outside the gene matches. The CDR3 is 17 amino acids. In DNA form, the CDR3 reads TGTGCCAGCAGCTTAATGAGCGGGGGGGCCCGAAACTTTGAGCAGTTCTTC. Encoded protein: CASSLMSGGARNFEQFF.

The genes are TRBV7-2 and TRBJ2-4; a possible D gene is TRBD2 (7 bases). Germline V lookup: CDR1 SGHTA, CDR2 FQGNSA. The length of the CDR3 is 14 residues. The V end lost 1 base, the J end lost 5 bases, and 9 bases lay between the germline ends. The CDR3: CASSLGGGENIQYF. The CDR3 region has the DNA TGTGCCAGCAGCTTAGGAGGGGGGGAAAACATTCAGTACTTC.

V is TRBV4-1 and J is TRBJ2-1, with D perhaps given as TRBD1 or TRBD2 (5 bases each). The germline CDR1 and CDR2 sequences are MGHRA and YSYEKL. With 0 bases removed from V and 8 bases from J, the gap between germline ends came to 14 bases. The CDR3 covers 15 residues. CDR3: CASSQDGVGVDEQFF. CDR3 nucleotide sequence: TGCGCCAGCAGCCAAGATGGGGTGGGGGTCGATGAGCAGTTCTTC.

Comments on this clone: Other nucleotide sequences from this sample produce the same CDR3. The chain employs TRBV9 and TRBJ2-1, with TRBD1 matching over 9 bases. The V and J ends lost 3 bases and 10 bases, in that order; junction bases with no gene match: 8. Germline V lookup: CDR1 SGDLS, CDR2 YYNGEE. This CDR3 has 14 amino acids. CDR3: CASSALQGAGEQFF. In DNA, the CDR3 is TGTGCCAGCAGCGCCCTACAGGGGGCGGGGGAGCAGTTCTTC.

V and J are TRBV6-5 and TRBJ2-7, with 10 bases fitting TRBD2. J lost 10 bases, V lost 6 bases, and 9 bases had no gene match. CDR1 and CDR2 (germline): MNHEY, SVGAGI. The length of the CDR3 is 13 residues. CDR3 residues: CASSPGLAVEQYF. CDR3 nucleotides: TGTGCCAGCAGCCCCGGACTAGCGGTCGAACAGTACTTC.

The gene calls are TRBV6-1 and TRBJ2-7; D unclear. There are 13 residues in the CDR3. Trimming removed 2 bases from V and 0 bases from J, with 5 bases in between. Germline-derived CDR1 and CDR2 are MNHNS and SASEGT. The chain's CDR3 is CASSETYSYEQYF. DNA of the CDR3: TGTGCCAGCAGTGAAACCTACTCCTACGAGCAGTACTTC.

This clone came up once. As DNA, the CDR3 is TGTGCCAGCAGCGTAGAAATGGCAGGGACCCAGTACTTC. It is translated as CASSVEMAGTQYF. The rearrangement uses TRBV9 and TRBJ2-5; D call uncertain. Trimming took off 0 bases at V and 7 bases at J, with 10 bases between the two ends. This CDR3 has 13 amino acids. Germline V gives CDR1 SGDLS, CDR2 YYNGEE. Full variable domain (rest looked up from reference TRBV9 and TRBJ2-5): DSGVTQTPKHLITATGQRVTLRCSPRSGDLSVYWYQQSLDQGLQFLIQYYNGEERAKGNILERFSAQQFPDLHSELNLSSLELGDSALYFCASSVEMAGTQYFGPGTRLLVL.

The V call is TRBV11-3, the J call TRBJ2-7, with D perhaps matching TRBD1 or TRBD2 (5 bases each). Trimming took off 5 bases at V and 7 bases at J, with 18 bases between the two ends. The CDR3 is 14 amino acids. Per the germline V gene, CDR1 is SGHNT and CDR2 is YENEEA. The CDR3 spells CASSEAGHGGEQYF. For the CDR3, the DNA is TGTGCCAGCAGCGAAGCAGGTCATGGGGGTGAGCAGTACTTC.

V is TRBV18 and J is TRBJ2-7, with a tentative D call TRBD2 (5 bases). This CDR3 has 13 amino acids. Trimming removed 4 bases at V and 2 bases at J, with 9 bases between. In germline, CDR1 is KGHSH, CDR2 LQKENI. The CDR3 region is CASSRFGTYEQYF. CDR3 bases: TGTGCCAGCTCACGGTTCGGGACCTACGAGCAGTACTTC.

Note on this clone: The same CDR3 also results from other DNA sequences found in this sample. The rearrangement links TRBV6-5 to TRBJ1-1; D is unclear. The germline V and J ends were trimmed by 0 bases and 1 base, with 6 bases remaining between them. Germline V CDR1 and CDR2: MNHEY, SVGAGI. This CDR3 contains 14 residues. CDR3 in DNA: TGTGCCAGCAGTTACTCCGGCGGGAACACTGAAGCTTTCTTT. Its translation is CASSYSGGNTEAFF.

J is TRBJ1-6 and V is TRBV5-4, with TRBD1 identical over 7 bases. From germline, CDR1 is SGHNT and CDR2 YYREEE (reference sequence). This CDR3 is 15 amino acids long. J was trimmed by 7 bases and V by 4 bases; bases with no gene match: 8. The CDR3 DNA reads as TGTGCCAGCAGCCAGGGGGGGACAGCCAATTCACCCCTCCACTTT. This sequence encodes CASSQGGTANSPLHF.

V and J are TRBV6-5 and TRBJ2-7; 14 positions agree with TRBD2. This CDR3 contains 16 residues. Germline V lookup: CDR1 MNHEY, CDR2 SVGAGI. V was pared by 4 bases and J by 7 bases, with 9 bases of the junction left unmatched. CDR3 sequence reads: CASSFGLAGGKWEQYF. The CDR3 region has the DNA TGTGCCAGCAGTTTCGGACTAGCGGGAGGTAAATGGGAGCAGTACTTC.

This clone occurred a few times. The chain combines TRBV2 with TRBJ2-4, with D perhaps assigned TRBD1 or TRBD2 (5 bases each). V lost 3 bases, J lost 0 bases, and 33 bases lay in between. The CDR3 extends over 23 amino acids. CDR1 SNHLY and CDR2 FYNNEI come from the germline V gene. The CDR3 here is CASSDPPPSAGTEFFLAKNIQYF. The CDR3 region has the DNA TGTGCCAGCAGTGACCCCCCACCCTCCGCCGGGACCGAGTTTTTCCTAGCCAAAAACATTCAGTACTTC.

V gene TRBV19 combines with J gene TRBJ2-1; tentatively, D is TRBD2 (5 bases). Trimming took 9 bases from V and 10 from J, leaving 28 bases between them. In germline, CDR1 is LNHDA, CDR2 SQIVND (reference sequence). The length of the CDR3 is 16 residues. CDR3 bases: TGTGCCAGCCAGATGAAGATAACCCCCTCGGGAAACGAGCAGTTCTTC. Its protein product is CASQMKITPSGNEQFF.

The CDR3 DNA reads as TGTGCCAGCCGACAGGTGACTAATGAAAAACTGTTTTTT. This encodes CASRQVTNEKLFF. V usage is TRBV6-5 and J usage is TRBJ1-4; a weak D match, TRBD1 (6 bases). CDR3 length: 13 amino acids. Trimming left V 8 bases short and J 2 bases short, with 9 bases between. CDR1 is MNHEY, CDR2 SVGAGI, per germline.

This chain uses TRBV10-3 with TRBJ2-7; perhaps TRBD1 as D (5 bases). Germline CDR1 ENHRY, CDR2 SYGVKD. V gave up 6 bases and J gave up 1 base, with 10 bases separating them. The CDR3 has 13 amino acids. The CDR3 is CAIRPDSSYEQYF. As DNA, the CDR3 is TGTGCCATCAGGCCAGACAGTTCCTACGAGCAGTACTTC.

The rearrangement uses TRBV9 and TRBJ2-6; 12 bases match TRBD2. This CDR3 comprises 19 residues. V gave up 1 base and J gave up 2 bases; unmatched junction bases: 7. Germline loops: CDR1 SGDLS, CDR2 YYNGEE. CDR3 bases: TGTGCCAGCAGCGTACAGACTAGCGGGAGAGCCACTGGGGCCAACGTCCTGACTTTC. This codes for CASSVQTSGRATGANVLTF. The variable domain in full, completed from reference TRBV9 and TRBJ2-6, reads DSGVTQTPKHLITATGQRVTLRCSPRSGDLSVYWYQQSLDQGLQFLIQYYNGEERAKGNILERFSAQQFPDLHSELNLSSLELGDSALYFCASSVQTSGRATGANVLTFGAGSRLTVL.

V is TRBV18 and J is TRBJ2-5, with D unresolved. The CDR3 runs 15 residues. V shed 0 bases and J shed 5 bases, with 13 bases lying between them. Germline lookup yields CDR1 KGHSH and CDR2 LQKENI. The CDR3 nucleotides read TGTGCCAGCTCACCACCGCTCGCGAGCAAGGAGACCCAGTACTTC. This sequence encodes CASSPPLASKETQYF.

This clone was seen a handful of times. The chain joins TRBV7-6 to TRBJ2-1; weak D call: TRBD2 (6 bases). Trimming took off 5 bases at V and 12 bases at J, with 23 bases between the two ends. Germline loops: CDR1 SGHVS, CDR2 FNYEAQ. This CDR3 has 15 amino acids. CDR3 region: CASSQDLTQEGTQFF. The CDR3 bases are TGTGCCAGCAGCCAAGACCTAACCCAGGAGGGCACGCAGTTCTTC.